This TCR beta chain originates from a study of blood T cell repertoires in COVID-19. At the level of the study: Researchers got acute and convalescent COVID-19 samples from the United States, Italy and Spain.

This clone has a handful of counts. The table came from immunoSEQ multiplex PCR; TCRdb's copy has only in-frame clones and leaves some out. Among about 220,000 clones listed, around 82% were seen once. Per germline, CDR1 MNHNY and CDR2 SVGAGI (reference sequence). CDR3 length equals 15 residues. Trimming removed 3 bases from V and 1 base from J; junction bases left unmatched: 3. The V gene is TRBV6-6, the J gene TRBJ1-1; 9 bases fit TRBD1. The clonotype was recovered from a woman in her 70s with acute or convalescent COVID-19. Sequenced material: peripheral blood. CDR3 in amino acids: CASSYYRGPNTEAFF. CDR3 nucleotides: TGTGCCAGCAGTTATTACAGGGGGCCGAACACTGAAGCTTTCTTT.